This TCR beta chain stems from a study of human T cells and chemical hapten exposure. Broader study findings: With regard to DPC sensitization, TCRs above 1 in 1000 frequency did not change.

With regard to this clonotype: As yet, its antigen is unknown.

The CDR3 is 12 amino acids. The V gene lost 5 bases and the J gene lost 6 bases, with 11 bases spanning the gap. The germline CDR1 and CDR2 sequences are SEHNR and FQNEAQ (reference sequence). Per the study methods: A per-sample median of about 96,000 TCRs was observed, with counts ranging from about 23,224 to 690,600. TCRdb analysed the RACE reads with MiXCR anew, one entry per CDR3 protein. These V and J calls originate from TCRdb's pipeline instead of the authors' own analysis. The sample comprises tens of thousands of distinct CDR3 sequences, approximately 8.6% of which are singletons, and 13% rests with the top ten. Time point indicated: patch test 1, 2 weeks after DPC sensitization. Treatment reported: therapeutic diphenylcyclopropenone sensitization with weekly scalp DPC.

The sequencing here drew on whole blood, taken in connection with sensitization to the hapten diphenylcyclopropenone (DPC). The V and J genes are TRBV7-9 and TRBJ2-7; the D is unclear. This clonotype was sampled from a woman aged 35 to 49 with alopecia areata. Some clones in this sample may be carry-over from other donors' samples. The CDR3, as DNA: TGTGCCAGCAGCCCTTGGTCATTCGAGCAGTACTTC. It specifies CASSPWSFEQYF.